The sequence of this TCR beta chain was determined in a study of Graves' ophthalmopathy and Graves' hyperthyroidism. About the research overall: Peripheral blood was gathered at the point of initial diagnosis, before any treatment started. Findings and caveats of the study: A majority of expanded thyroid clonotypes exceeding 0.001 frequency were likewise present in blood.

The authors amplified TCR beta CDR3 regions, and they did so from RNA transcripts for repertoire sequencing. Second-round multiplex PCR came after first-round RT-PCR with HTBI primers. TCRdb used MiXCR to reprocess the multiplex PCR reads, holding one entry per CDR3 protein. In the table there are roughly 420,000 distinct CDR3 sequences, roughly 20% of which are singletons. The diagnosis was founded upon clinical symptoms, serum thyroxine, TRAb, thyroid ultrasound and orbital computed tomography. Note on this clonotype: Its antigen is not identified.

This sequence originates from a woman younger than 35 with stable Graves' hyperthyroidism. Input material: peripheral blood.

This CDR3 is CASSYTGTDIYEQYF. In DNA form, the CDR3 reads TGTGCCAGCAGCTATACCGGGACAGATATCTACGAGCAGTACTTC. The chain joins TRBV28 to TRBJ2-7; TRBD1 matches at 7 bases. Trimming at V came to 6 bases and at J to 3 bases, leaving 11 bases not matched to a gene. CDR3 length: 15 residues. From germline, CDR1 is MDHEN and CDR2 SYDVKM.